This T cell receptor beta chain originates from a study of shared clonotypes between healthy human individuals. Study-wide context: Per-donor plates numbered three CD4 naive, three CD4 memory, two CD8 naive and one CD8 memory. General study points: For naive CD4 cells, approximately 5% of clonotypes were shared across a few donors. Expectations were that clonotype sharing among donors would be affected by sequencing depth. Non-shared clonotypes showed lower generation probabilities than clonotypes common to all four donors.

Only in-frame clones appear in the TCRdb table, and some are missing; sequencing was by immunoSEQ multiplex PCR. This sample has roughly 660,000 clones, with 90% found just once. With respect to this clone: Its antigen is not known.

CDR1 SEHNR and CDR2 FQNEAQ come from the germline V gene (reference sequence). The CDR3 sequence is 16 residues long. Trimming left V 7 bases short and J 1 base short, with 19 bases between. V usage is TRBV7-9 and J usage is TRBJ1-1; no firm D call. The sample taken for sequencing was memory CD8+ T cells from PBMCs. Regarding subset: CD45RO+ cells pooled with CCR7-negative TemRA cells. The TCR comes from a man aged 18 to 30 in good health. Some clones in this sample may be carry-over from other donors' samples. For the CDR3, the DNA is TGTGCCAGCACCCCTGGGCCCCGAGATTGGAACACTGAAGCTTTCTTT. It is translated as CASTPGPRDWNTEAFF.